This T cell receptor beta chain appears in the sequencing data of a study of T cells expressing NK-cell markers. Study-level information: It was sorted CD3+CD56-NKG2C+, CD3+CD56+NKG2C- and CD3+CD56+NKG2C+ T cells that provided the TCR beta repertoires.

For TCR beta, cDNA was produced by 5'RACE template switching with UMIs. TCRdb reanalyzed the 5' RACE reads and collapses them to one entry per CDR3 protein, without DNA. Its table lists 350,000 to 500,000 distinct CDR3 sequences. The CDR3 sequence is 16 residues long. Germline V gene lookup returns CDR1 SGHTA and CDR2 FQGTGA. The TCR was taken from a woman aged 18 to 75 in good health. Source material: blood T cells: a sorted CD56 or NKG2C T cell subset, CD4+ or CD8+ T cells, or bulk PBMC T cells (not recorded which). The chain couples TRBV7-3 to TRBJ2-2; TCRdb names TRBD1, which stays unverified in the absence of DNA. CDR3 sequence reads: CASSLTSPRGNGELFF.